This TCR beta chain was identified during a study of early T cells in non-severe SARS-CoV-2 infection. Germline V gene data show CDR1 as MNHEY and CDR2 as SMNVEV (reference sequence). V was pared by 2 bases and J by 3 bases, with 3 bases of the junction left unmatched. CDR3 length equals 15 residues. TCRdb re-called the 5' RACE reads with MiXCR, one entry per CDR3 protein. Of 30,000 to 40,000 distinct CDR3 sequences listed, under 8% are singletons. Sequenced material: whole blood, taken at baseline. The genes are TRBV27 and TRBJ2-7; 11 nucleotides match TRBD2. The receptor's source is an adult who was a healthcare worker with PCR-confirmed SARS-CoV-2 infection or an uninfected control (not recorded which). The CDR3 spells CASSLGGLAVYEQYF. The CDR3 region has the DNA TGTGCCAGCAGTTTAGGGGGACTAGCGGTCTACGAGCAGTACTTC.